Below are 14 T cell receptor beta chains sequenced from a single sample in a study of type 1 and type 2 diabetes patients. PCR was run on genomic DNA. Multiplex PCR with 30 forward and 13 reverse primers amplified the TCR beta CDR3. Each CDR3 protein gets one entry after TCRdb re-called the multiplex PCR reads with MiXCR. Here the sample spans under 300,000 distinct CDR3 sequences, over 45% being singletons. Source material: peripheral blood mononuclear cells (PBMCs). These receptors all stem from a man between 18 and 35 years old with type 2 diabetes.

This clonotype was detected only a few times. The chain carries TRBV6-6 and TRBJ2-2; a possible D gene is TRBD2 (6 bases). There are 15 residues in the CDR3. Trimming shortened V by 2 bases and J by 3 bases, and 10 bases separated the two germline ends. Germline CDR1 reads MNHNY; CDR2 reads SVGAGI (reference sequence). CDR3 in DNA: TGTGCCAGCAGTTACCTCGGGGGATACACCGGGGAGCTGTTTTTT. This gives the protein CASSYLGGYTGELFF.

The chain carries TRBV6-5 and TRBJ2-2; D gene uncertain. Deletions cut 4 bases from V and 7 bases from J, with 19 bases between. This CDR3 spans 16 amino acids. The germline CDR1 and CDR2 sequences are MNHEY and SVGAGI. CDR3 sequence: CASSSTTPVGNGELFF. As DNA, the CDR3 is TGTGCCAGCAGTTCAACCACACCCGTCGGAAACGGGGAGCTGTTTTTT.

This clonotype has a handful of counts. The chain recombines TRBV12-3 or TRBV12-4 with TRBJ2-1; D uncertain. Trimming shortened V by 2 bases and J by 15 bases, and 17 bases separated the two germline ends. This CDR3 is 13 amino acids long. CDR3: CASSLRAADMAFF. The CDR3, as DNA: TGTGCCAGCAGTTTAAGGGCAGCTGACATGGCGTTCTTC.

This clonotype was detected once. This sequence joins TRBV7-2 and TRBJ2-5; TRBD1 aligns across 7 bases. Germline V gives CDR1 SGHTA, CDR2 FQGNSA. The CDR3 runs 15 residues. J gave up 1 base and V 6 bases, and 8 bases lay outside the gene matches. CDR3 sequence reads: CASSYPGQIQETQYF. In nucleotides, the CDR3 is TGTGCCAGCAGTTACCCGGGACAGATCCAAGAGACCCAGTACTTC.

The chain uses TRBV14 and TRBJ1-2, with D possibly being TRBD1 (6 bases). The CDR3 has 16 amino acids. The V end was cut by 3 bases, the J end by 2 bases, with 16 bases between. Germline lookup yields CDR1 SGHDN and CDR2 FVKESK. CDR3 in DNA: TGTGCCAGCAGCCACTGGGACGGGGGCATAAACTATGGCTACACCTTC. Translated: CASSHWDGGINYGYTF. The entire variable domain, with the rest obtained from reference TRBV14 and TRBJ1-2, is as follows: EAGVTQFPSHSVIEKGQTVTLRCDPISGHDNLYWYRRVMGKEIKFLLHFVKESKQDESGMPNNRFLAERTGGTYSTLKVQPAELEDSGVYFCASSHWDGGINYGYTFGSGTRLTVV.

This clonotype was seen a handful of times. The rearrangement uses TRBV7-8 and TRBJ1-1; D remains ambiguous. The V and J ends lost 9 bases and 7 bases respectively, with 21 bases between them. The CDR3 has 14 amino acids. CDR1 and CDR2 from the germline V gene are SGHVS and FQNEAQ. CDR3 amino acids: CASVGGSELFEAFF. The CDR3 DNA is TGTGCCAGTGTTGGCGGGTCGGAACTTTTTGAAGCTTTCTTT.

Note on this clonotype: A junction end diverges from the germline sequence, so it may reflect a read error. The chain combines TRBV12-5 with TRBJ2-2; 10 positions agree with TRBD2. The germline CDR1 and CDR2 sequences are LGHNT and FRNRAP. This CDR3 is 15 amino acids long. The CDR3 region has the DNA TGTGCCAGCAGCCCGGGACTAGCGAACACCGGGGGGCTGTTTTTT. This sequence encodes CASSPGLANTGGLFF.

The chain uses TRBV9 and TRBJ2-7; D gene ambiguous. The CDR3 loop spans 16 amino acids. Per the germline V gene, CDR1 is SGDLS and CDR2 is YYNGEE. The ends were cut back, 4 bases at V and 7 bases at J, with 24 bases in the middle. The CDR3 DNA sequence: TGTGCCAGCAGCCAACGGGTCCCCGTAGAAGCCAATGAGCAGTACTTC. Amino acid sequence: CASSQRVPVEANEQYF.

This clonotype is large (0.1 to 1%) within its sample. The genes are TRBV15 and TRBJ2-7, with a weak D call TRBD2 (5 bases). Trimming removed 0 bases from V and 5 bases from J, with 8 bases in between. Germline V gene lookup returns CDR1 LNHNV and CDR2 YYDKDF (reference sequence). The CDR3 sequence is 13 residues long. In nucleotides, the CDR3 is TGTGCCACCAGCAGAGAGGAGGCGGACGAGCAGTACTTC. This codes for CATSREEADEQYF.

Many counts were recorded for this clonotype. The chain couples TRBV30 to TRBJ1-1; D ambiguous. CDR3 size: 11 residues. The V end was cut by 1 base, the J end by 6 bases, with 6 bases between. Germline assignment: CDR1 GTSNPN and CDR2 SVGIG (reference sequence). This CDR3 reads CAWSEGSEAFF. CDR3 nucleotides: TGTGCCTGGAGTGAAGGGTCTGAAGCTTTCTTT.

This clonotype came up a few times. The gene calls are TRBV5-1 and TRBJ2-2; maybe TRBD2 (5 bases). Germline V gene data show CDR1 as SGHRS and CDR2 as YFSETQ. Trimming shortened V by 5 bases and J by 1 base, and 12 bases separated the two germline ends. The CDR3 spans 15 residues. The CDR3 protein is CASRFGRGNTGELFF. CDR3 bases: TGCGCCAGCAGGTTTGGACGGGGGAACACCGGGGAGCTGTTTTTT.

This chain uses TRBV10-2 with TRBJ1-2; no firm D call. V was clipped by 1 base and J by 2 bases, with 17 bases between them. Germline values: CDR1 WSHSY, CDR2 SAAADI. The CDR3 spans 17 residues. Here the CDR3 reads CASSELGLHGENYGYTF. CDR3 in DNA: TGCGCCAGCAGTGAGTTGGGTCTTCATGGGGAAAACTATGGCTACACCTTC.

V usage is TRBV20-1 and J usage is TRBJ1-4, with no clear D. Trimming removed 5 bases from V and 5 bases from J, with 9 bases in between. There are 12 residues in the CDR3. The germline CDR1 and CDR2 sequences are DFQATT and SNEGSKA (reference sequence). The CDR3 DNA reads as TGCAGTGCTTACGCCCTCAATGAAAAACTGTTTTTT. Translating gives CSAYALNEKLFF.

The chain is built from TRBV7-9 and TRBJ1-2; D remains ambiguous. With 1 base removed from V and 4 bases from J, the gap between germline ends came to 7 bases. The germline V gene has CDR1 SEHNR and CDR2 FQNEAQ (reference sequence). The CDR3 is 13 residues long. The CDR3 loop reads CASSLGTRYGYTF. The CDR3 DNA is TGTGCCAGCAGCTTAGGGACTCGCTATGGCTACACCTTC.